Each of the 10 T cell receptor beta chains below was sequenced from the same sample in a study of cytomegalovirus exposure and HLA in healthy donors. The PCR was carried out with 60 Vbeta primers and 13 Jbeta primers. Data came from immunoSEQ multiplex PCR; TCRdb stores just in-frame clones and leaves some out. The data show about 45,000 clones, around 69% seen once. The sample was PBMCs. The receptor set was obtained from a woman under 40 in good health and CMV-seronegative.

This rearrangement joins TRBV30 to TRBJ2-6; 9 bases match TRBD2. Trimming took 0 bases from V and 4 from J; bases not matched to a gene: 13. Per germline, CDR1 GTSNPN and CDR2 SVGIG (reference sequence). The CDR3 has 19 residues. This CDR3 is CAWSVVKGLALLGANVLTF. The DNA for the CDR3 is TGTGCCTGGAGTGTAGTGAAAGGACTAGCGCTACTCGGGGCCAACGTCCTGACTTTC.

The chain carries TRBV5-6 and TRBJ1-2; 9 bases agree with TRBD1. V shed 4 bases, J shed 5 bases, and the junction held 3 bases outside the gene matches. The CDR3 sequence is 13 residues long. Germline V CDR1 and CDR2: SGHDT, YYEEEE. The CDR3 bases are TGTGCCAGCAGCCTAGGGACAGGGTATGGCTACACCTTC. Translated, it gives CASSLGTGYGYTF. The complete variable domain, with remaining parts taken from reference TRBV5-6 and TRBJ1-2, reads DAGVTQSPTHLIKTRGQQVTLRCSPKSGHDTVSWYQQALGQGPQFIFQYYEEEERQRGNFPDRFSGHQFPNYSSELNVNALLLGDSALYLCASSLGTGYGYTFGSGTRLTVV.

The chain has TRBV10-3 and TRBJ1-1; D is perhaps TRBD1 (5 bases). Germline loops: CDR1 ENHRY, CDR2 SYGVKD. V lost 4 bases to trimming and J lost 0 bases, with 15 bases between them. The CDR3 consists of 16 residues. In DNA form, the CDR3 reads TGTGCCATCAGTGCCCAGGGCAGTGCCATGAACACTGAAGCTTTCTTT. This codes for CAISAQGSAMNTEAFF.

This clone appeared a few times. This chain connects TRBV6-4 to TRBJ2-3; 7 bases are shared with TRBD2. CDR1 is MRHNA, CDR2 SNTAGT, per germline. Losses at the gene ends were 3 bases for V and 1 base for J; bases not matched to a gene: 1. The CDR3 is 14 residues long. CDR3 loop: CASSDGGGTDTQYF. In DNA, the CDR3 is TGTGCCAGCAGTGATGGGGGGGGCACAGATACGCAGTATTTT.

CDR3 bases: TGTGCCAGCAGGTGGACAGGGCGTACCGTGCTTGGCTACACCTTC. Translating gives CASRWTGRTVLGYTF. The chain couples TRBV6-1 to TRBJ1-2; the match to TRBD1 covers 8 bases. Trimming cost V 6 bases and J 7 bases; bases outside gene matches: 13. This CDR3 is 15 amino acids long. Germline CDR1 reads MNHNS; CDR2 reads SASEGT.

This chain links TRBV6-1 with TRBJ1-1, with 8 bases fitting TRBD1. CDR3 size: 14 residues. J gave up 2 bases and V 6 bases, and 5 bases lay outside the gene matches. Germline V lookup: CDR1 MNHNS, CDR2 SASEGT. CDR3 nucleotide sequence: TGTGCCAGCAGCGGACAGGGTACAAACACTGAAGCTTTCTTT. This translates into CASSGQGTNTEAFF.

The J gene is TRBJ1-5, the V gene TRBV7-5; the table gives TRBD1 as D, unverified against the DNA. TRBV7-5 is classified as a pseudogene. The CDR3 has 14 amino acids. DNA for the CDR3: TGTGTCAGAACAACAGGGGAGAGCAATCAGCCCCAGCATTTT. Encoded protein: CVRTTGESNQPQHF.

The rearrangement links TRBV6-1 to TRBJ2-6; tentatively, D is TRBD1 (5 bases). CDR1 is MNHNS, CDR2 SASEGT, per germline. The CDR3 is 17 residues long. The V end lost 1 base, the J end lost 0 bases, and 10 bases lay between the germline ends. CDR3 loop: CASSEDFRGSGANVLTF. CDR3 DNA sequence: TGTGCCAGCAGTGAAGATTTTAGGGGCTCTGGGGCCAACGTCCTGACTTTC.

V and J are TRBV2 and TRBJ1-2; 8 bases fit TRBD1. CDR3 length equals 15 residues. V was clipped by 5 bases and J by 0 bases; unmatched bases: 5. From germline, CDR1 is SNHLY and CDR2 FYNNEI. CDR3 bases: TGTGCCAGCAGTATGGAACAGGGGGCTAACTATGGCTACACCTTC. It translates to CASSMEQGANYGYTF.

The chain uses TRBV30 and TRBJ2-2; a possible D gene is TRBD1 (6 bases). Germline V lookup: CDR1 GTSNPN, CDR2 SVGIG (reference sequence). With 1 base removed from V and 6 bases from J, the gap between germline ends came to 12 bases. The CDR3 has 14 residues. The CDR3 coding sequence is TGTGCCTGGAGTGGGACAGTGATAGCCGGGGAGCTGTTTTTT. As protein: CAWSGTVIAGELFF.